This entry lists 6 T cell receptor beta chains sequenced from one sample in a study of vaccination and CD4 T cells after COVID-19. Specified treatment: roughly 10-day PBMC culture with coronavirus spike peptide pools or control peptides (ViraFEST assay). The antigens of these receptors remain unknown. Cultured CD4+ T cells had their DNA profiled by the Oncomine TCR Beta short-read assay. TCRdb called the PCR reads again in MiXCR, with one record for every CDR3 protein. The sample consists of 15,000 to 20,000 distinct CDR3 sequences, roughly 69% of them appearing once. The sample consisted of CD4+ T cells from blood, cultured in vitro. These receptors all come from a human donor who had recovered from COVID-19.

The chain recombines TRBV7-2 with TRBJ2-5, with 10 bases matching TRBD2. This CDR3 is built from 15 residues. J gave up 5 bases and V 4 bases, and 7 bases lay outside the gene matches. Per the germline V gene, CDR1 is SGHTA and CDR2 is FQGNSA. DNA of the CDR3: TGTGCCAGCAGCTCTAGCGGGAGTTCTGTGGAGACCCAGTACTTC. Protein sequence: CASSSSGSSVETQYF.

The rearrangement joins TRBV6-2 or TRBV6-3 to TRBJ1-2, with 8 bases fitting TRBD1. V was pared by 4 bases and J by 4 bases, with 11 bases of the junction left unmatched. CDR1 is MNHEY and CDR2 is SVGEGT in the germline V gene. The CDR3 consists of 16 residues. The CDR3 DNA sequence: TGTGCCAGCAGTTCCAGTCTCAGGGGGCGCTCCTATGGCTACACCTTC. It specifies CASSSSLRGRSYGYTF.

The chain carries TRBV20-1 and TRBJ1-6; no clear D. Trimming shortened V by 3 bases and J by 0 bases, and 9 bases separated the two germline ends. The CDR3 covers 15 residues. CDR1 and CDR2 (germline): DFQATT, SNEGSKA (reference sequence). CDR3 bases: TGCAGTGCTAGGGGAGGGAGCTCCTATAATTCACCCCTCCACTTT. Its translation is CSARGGSSYNSPLHF.

This rearrangement joins TRBV7-2 to TRBJ2-5; D uncertain. The CDR3 runs to 11 residues. CDR1 and CDR2 (germline): SGHTA, FQGNSA. V was clipped by 3 bases and J by 3 bases, with 2 bases between them. CDR3 bases: TGTGCCAGCAGCTTTAAAGAGACCCAGTACTTC. Protein product: CASSFKETQYF.

In its sample, this clonotype was seen a few times. The chain couples TRBV11-3 to TRBJ1-1, with D uncertain. The CDR3 covers 15 residues. In germline, CDR1 is SGHNT, CDR2 YENEEA. V lost 0 bases and J lost 1, with 9 bases in between. CDR3 sequence (DNA): TGTGCCAGCAGCTTAGATAGAGCGGAGAACACTGAAGCTTTCTTT. Protein product: CASSLDRAENTEAFF.

The chain carries TRBV6-1 and TRBJ2-1; 7 nucleotides agree with TRBD2. CDR3 length equals 14 residues. CDR1 is MNHNS and CDR2 is SASEGT in the germline V gene. V shed 6 bases, J shed 0 bases, and the junction held 2 bases outside the gene matches. CDR3: CASSREGSYNEQFF. In nucleotides, the CDR3 is TGTGCCAGCAGCAGGGAGGGCTCCTACAATGAGCAGTTCTTC.